Listed below are T cell receptor beta chains from one sample, sequenced in a study of cytomegalovirus exposure and HLA in healthy donors. Data came from immunoSEQ multiplex PCR; TCRdb stores just in-frame clones and leaves some out. The sample includes some 120,000 clones, more than 60% of them seen just once. Material: PBMCs. All receptors come from a woman between 40 and 55 years old in good health and CMV-seronegative. Both conserved end residues are part of each CDR3. D genes are given only for firm matches. Clone size is not always given. Where it is, it says once, few, many or a class for expanded clones.

j_gene: TRBJ1-6; v_gene: TRBV30; abundance: -; d_gene: TRBD1; CDR3aa: CAWRGDSSSYNSPLHF; CDR3nt: TGTGCCTGGAGAGGGGACAGTAGCTCCTATAATTCACCCCTCCACTTT
j_gene: TRBJ1-5; v_gene: TRBV7-2; abundance: -; d_gene: -; CDR3aa: CASSHPGLSQPQHF; CDR3nt: TGTGCCAGCAGCCACCCAGGGTTAAGTCAGCCCCAGCATTTT
j_gene: TRBJ2-3; v_gene: TRBV9; abundance: -; d_gene: TRBD1; CDR3aa: CASSTRRGGEGAPPDTQYF; CDR3nt: TGTGCCAGCAGCACGAGAAGAGGGGGAGAGGGGGCGCCCCCAGATACGCAGTATTTT
j_gene: TRBJ1-1; v_gene: TRBV11-2; abundance: -; d_gene: TRBD1; CDR3aa: CASSLGGTGGHRTEAFF; CDR3nt: TGTGCCAGCAGCTTAGGAGGCACAGGGGGCCACCGCACTGAAGCTTTCTTT
j_gene: TRBJ1-6; v_gene: TRBV6-6; abundance: -; d_gene: TRBD1; CDR3aa: CASSGDRGNSPLHF; CDR3nt: TGTGCCAGCAGCGGGGACAGGGGGAATTCACCCCTCCACTTT
j_gene: TRBJ2-1; v_gene: TRBV6-5; abundance: -; d_gene: TRBD2; CDR3aa: CASSYSASGRGNEQFF; CDR3nt: TGTGCCAGCAGTTACTCTGCTAGCGGGAGGGGCAATGAGCAGTTCTTC
j_gene: TRBJ2-7; v_gene: TRBV28; abundance: -; d_gene: TRBD2; CDR3aa: CASRGLGGGATNPYEQYF; CDR3nt: TGTGCCAGCAGGGGGCTGGGGGGGGGAGCTACGAATCCCTACGAGCAGTACTTC
j_gene: TRBJ1-6; v_gene: TRBV15; abundance: -; d_gene: -; CDR3aa: CATSRDLSGSSPLHF; CDR3nt: TGTGCCACCAGCAGAGATCTCTCGGGGTCCTCACCCCTCCACTTT
j_gene: TRBJ2-3; v_gene: TRBV9; abundance: -; d_gene: TRBD2; CDR3aa: CASSVGTSGTGTQYF; CDR3nt: TGTGCCAGCAGCGTAGGCACTAGCGGGACAGGTACGCAGTATTTT
j_gene: TRBJ2-5; v_gene: TRBV28; abundance: -; d_gene: TRBD2; CDR3aa: CASTGGASGPPETQYF; CDR3nt: TGTGCCAGCACGGGTGGGGCTAGCGGGCCCCCGGAGACCCAGTACTTC
j_gene: TRBJ1-1; v_gene: TRBV7-9; abundance: -; d_gene: -; CDR3aa: CASSMSGGWGTEAFF; CDR3nt: TGTGCCAGCAGCATGAGTGGGGGGTGGGGCACTGAAGCTTTCTTT
j_gene: TRBJ2-7; v_gene: TRBV29-1; abundance: few; d_gene: -; CDR3aa: CSAAGDDSYEQYF; CDR3nt: TGCAGCGCCGCAGGGGACGACAGCTACGAGCAGTACTTC
j_gene: TRBJ2-3; v_gene: TRBV14; abundance: -; d_gene: TRBD2; CDR3aa: CASSQAGLARVFHF; CDR3nt: TGTGCCAGCAGCCAAGCGGGACTAGCCCGGGTTTTTCATTTT
j_gene: TRBJ2-2; v_gene: TRBV11-3; abundance: -; d_gene: -; CDR3aa: CASSLEGLTAGELFF; CDR3nt: TGTGCCAGCAGCTTAGAGGGGCTTACAGCCGGGGAGCTGTTTTTT
j_gene: TRBJ2-2; v_gene: TRBV7-3; abundance: -; d_gene: TRBD1; CDR3aa: CASSVTGGAGTGELFF; CDR3nt: TGTGCCAGCAGCGTAACAGGGGGCGCGGGCACCGGGGAGCTGTTTTTT
j_gene: TRBJ1-4; v_gene: TRBV10-1; abundance: -; d_gene: TRBD1; CDR3aa: CASSDLASDRNLREKLFF; CDR3nt: TGCGCCAGCAGTGATCTTGCTTCGGACAGGAACCTTCGTGAAAAACTGTTTTTT
j_gene: TRBJ2-5; v_gene: TRBV19; abundance: -; d_gene: -; CDR3aa: CASSFGGETQYF; CDR3nt: TGTGCCAGTAGTTTCGGGGGTGAGACCCAGTACTTC
j_gene: TRBJ1-4; v_gene: TRBV21-1; abundance: -; d_gene: -; CDR3aa: CASSGGWTGNEKLFF; CDR3nt: TGTGCCAGCAGCGGGGGTTGGACAGGCAATGAAAAACTGTTTTTT
j_gene: TRBJ2-1; v_gene: TRBV5-8; abundance: -; d_gene: -; CDR3aa: CASSLETAAFNEQFF; CDR3nt: TGTGCCAGCAGCTTGGAAACAGCGGCCTTCAATGAGCAGTTCTTC
j_gene: TRBJ2-1; v_gene: TRBV11-3; abundance: -; d_gene: TRBD2; CDR3aa: CASSPDGASGYNEQFF; CDR3nt: TGTGCCAGCAGCCCGGACGGGGCTAGCGGGTACAATGAGCAGTTCTTC
j_gene: TRBJ1-6; v_gene: TRBV2; abundance: once; d_gene: -; CDR3aa: CASSEALRARGSSPLHF; CDR3nt: -
j_gene: TRBJ2-1; v_gene: TRBV4-2; abundance: -; d_gene: TRBD2; CDR3aa: CASSQEGPSGVSNEQFF; CDR3nt: TGTGCCAGCAGCCAAGAAGGGCCTAGCGGGGTGAGCAATGAGCAGTTCTTC
j_gene: TRBJ1-6; v_gene: TRBV7-3; abundance: -; d_gene: TRBD1; CDR3aa: CASDRGRASPLHF; CDR3nt: TGTGCCAGCGACAGGGGCAGGGCTTCACCCCTCCACTTT
j_gene: TRBJ1-3; v_gene: TRBV7-2; abundance: -; d_gene: -; CDR3aa: CASSSQSSGNTIYF; CDR3nt: TGTGCCAGCAGCTCACAGAGCTCTGGAAACACCATATATTTT
j_gene: TRBJ1-3; v_gene: TRBV15; abundance: -; d_gene: -; CDR3aa: CATSSLKGAGNTIYF; CDR3nt: TGTGCCACCAGCAGCCTCAAGGGGGCTGGAAACACCATATATTTT
j_gene: TRBJ2-1; v_gene: TRBV11-1; abundance: -; d_gene: TRBD2; CDR3aa: CASGGMGLAGRDEQFF; CDR3nt: TGTGCCAGCGGGGGGATGGGACTAGCGGGTAGGGATGAGCAGTTCTTC
j_gene: TRBJ1-1; v_gene: TRBV5-1; abundance: -; d_gene: -; CDR3aa: CASSRRVSNTEAFF; CDR3nt: TGCGCCAGCAGCCGCAGGGTGAGTAACACTGAAGCTTTCTTT
j_gene: TRBJ2-5; v_gene: TRBV2; abundance: -; d_gene: -; CDR3aa: CASSASGRETQYF; CDR3nt: TGTGCCAGCAGTGCGTCGGGTCGAGAGACCCAGTACTTC
j_gene: TRBJ1-2; v_gene: TRBV28; abundance: -; d_gene: -; CDR3aa: CASSQDDSGGYTF; CDR3nt: TGTGCCAGCAGTCAAGACGACTCGGGTGGCTACACCTTC
j_gene: TRBJ1-6; v_gene: TRBV6-1; abundance: few; d_gene: -; CDR3aa: CASSVSRRPRNSPLHF; CDR3nt: TGTGCCAGCAGTGTATCCAGGAGGCCGAGGAATTCACCCCTCCACTTT
j_gene: TRBJ1-2; v_gene: TRBV19; abundance: -; d_gene: TRBD1; CDR3aa: CASSRTGRANYGYTF; CDR3nt: TGTGCCAGTAGTCGGACAGGGAGAGCTAACTATGGCTACACCTTC
j_gene: TRBJ1-4; v_gene: TRBV7-2; abundance: -; d_gene: -; CDR3aa: CASSLQGVLGGGIEKLFF; CDR3nt: TGTGCCAGCAGCTTACAGGGAGTCTTGGGGGGAGGAATAGAAAAACTGTTTTTT
j_gene: TRBJ1-4; v_gene: TRBV9; abundance: once; d_gene: TRBD1; CDR3aa: CASSLTGAINEKLFF; CDR3nt: TGTGCCAGCAGCCTCACAGGGGCCATTAATGAAAAACTGTTTTTT
j_gene: TRBJ1-2; v_gene: TRBV9; abundance: -; d_gene: TRBD1; CDR3aa: CASSVTPAGGSVGYTF; CDR3nt: TGTGCCAGCAGCGTAACTCCGGCAGGGGGTTCTGTCGGCTACACCTTC
j_gene: TRBJ1-5; v_gene: TRBV19; abundance: -; d_gene: -; CDR3aa: CASSAAHTGSNQPQHF; CDR3nt: TGTGCCAGTAGTGCCGCCCACACAGGCAGCAATCAGCCCCAGCATTTT
j_gene: TRBJ1-6; v_gene: TRBV2; abundance: -; d_gene: -; CDR3aa: CASTAGSARSPLHF; CDR3nt: TGTGCCAGCACCGCGGGCAGTGCACGTTCACCCCTCCACTTT
j_gene: TRBJ2-3; v_gene: TRBV4-3; abundance: -; d_gene: -; CDR3aa: CASSFREYTDTQYF; CDR3nt: TGCGCCAGCAGCTTTCGGGAGTACACAGATACGCAGTATTTT
j_gene: TRBJ2-7; v_gene: TRBV28; abundance: few; d_gene: TRBD2; CDR3aa: CASSLLAEGLASGEQYF; CDR3nt: TGTGCCAGCAGCTTGCTAGCCGAGGGACTAGCGTCGGGCGAGCAGTACTTC
j_gene: TRBJ2-5; v_gene: TRBV10-3; abundance: -; d_gene: TRBD2; CDR3aa: CAISTGGETQYF; CDR3nt: TGTGCCATCAGTACGGGGGGGGAGACCCAGTACTTC
j_gene: TRBJ2-2; v_gene: TRBV27; abundance: -; d_gene: -; CDR3aa: CASSYGSTANTGELFF; CDR3nt: TGTGCCAGCAGTTACGGGTCTACTGCGAACACCGGGGAGCTGTTTTTT
j_gene: TRBJ2-3; v_gene: TRBV9; abundance: -; d_gene: TRBD2; CDR3aa: CASSEGTSGGAKGTDTQYF; CDR3nt: TGTGCCAGCAGCGAGGGGACTAGCGGGGGGGCCAAGGGTACAGATACGCAGTATTTT
j_gene: TRBJ2-1; v_gene: TRBV29-1; abundance: -; d_gene: -; CDR3aa: CSVEGAAPSSYNEQFF; CDR3nt: TGCAGCGTTGAAGGGGCCGCACCGAGCTCCTACAATGAGCAGTTCTTC
j_gene: TRBJ2-7; v_gene: TRBV27; abundance: -; d_gene: TRBD2; CDR3aa: CASSYLQLAGASYEQYF; CDR3nt: TGTGCCAGCAGTTACCTTCAACTAGCGGGAGCGTCTTACGAGCAGTACTTC
j_gene: TRBJ2-3; v_gene: TRBV5-1; abundance: -; d_gene: TRBD1; CDR3aa: CASSAPSGGLGDTQYF; CDR3nt: TGCGCCAGCAGCGCGCCCTCAGGGGGCCTAGGAGATACGCAGTATTTT
j_gene: TRBJ2-5; v_gene: TRBV7-6; abundance: -; d_gene: -; CDR3aa: CASSPGRVLETQYF; CDR3nt: TGTGCCAGCAGCCCTGGCAGGGTTTTAGAGACCCAGTACTTC
j_gene: TRBJ1-1; v_gene: TRBV15; abundance: -; d_gene: -; CDR3aa: CATSRDTFQVNTEAFF; CDR3nt: TGTGCCACCAGCAGAGATACTTTCCAGGTTAACACTGAAGCTTTCTTT
j_gene: TRBJ1-1; v_gene: TRBV7-3; abundance: -; d_gene: TRBD1; CDR3aa: CASSSTGGFEAFF; CDR3nt: TGTGCCAGCAGCTCTACAGGGGGCTTTGAAGCTTTCTTT
j_gene: TRBJ1-2; v_gene: TRBV6-6; abundance: -; d_gene: TRBD1; CDR3aa: CASSSRTGLAYGYTF; CDR3nt: TGTGCCAGCAGTTCCCGGACAGGGCTAGCCTATGGCTACACCTTC
j_gene: TRBJ1-1; v_gene: TRBV6-5; abundance: -; d_gene: -; CDR3aa: CASSYSSGTAEAFF; CDR3nt: TGTGCCAGCAGTTACTCATCCGGAACAGCTGAAGCTTTCTTT